The present T cell receptor beta chain was sequenced within a study of blood T cell repertoires in COVID-19. Two consecutive negative NP/OP PCR tests, clearance, or resolved symptoms defined Cohort 3 recovery. The V gene's germline CDR1 is LGHDT and CDR2 YNNKEL (reference sequence). The CDR3 loop spans 14 amino acids. Trimming shortened V by 2 bases and J by 0 bases, and 5 bases separated the two germline ends. Generated by immunoSEQ multiplex PCR, the TCRdb table keeps only in-frame clones and is missing some. The profile shows around 380,000 clones, around 87% of them singletons. The sequenced sample consisted of PBMCs or T cells enriched from blood (not recorded which). This TCR was sampled from a young man who had recovered from COVID-19. This chain links TRBV3-1 (or the pseudogene TRBV3-2) with TRBJ1-5; D remains ambiguous. The CDR3 coding sequence is TGTGCCAGCAGCCAAATTAATAGCAATCAGCCCCAGCATTTT. This translates into CASSQINSNQPQHF.